This T cell receptor beta chain was obtained from a study of blood T cell repertoires in COVID-19. Study-level information: The cDNA or gDNA used as material had been derived from T cells, B-cell-depleted T cells, or PBMCs.

Original data processing: Researchers report that nucleated cell counts were estimated from reference gene primer amplification. Profiling relied on immunoSEQ multiplex PCR, and the TCRdb table lists in-frame clones only, not all of them. From that table come the V and J calls and clone size; the DNA was used to work out D and trimming. The repertoire holds about 260,000 clones, with roughly 86% as singletons. The CDR3 length is 14 residues. The germline CDR1 and CDR2 sequences are MNHNY and SVGAGI (reference sequence). The V end was cut by 0 bases, the J end by 5 bases, with 9 bases between. J is TRBJ2-3 and V is TRBV6-6, with D perhaps TRBD2 (5 bases). The clonotype comes from a woman aged 55-70 years with COVID-19, enrolled during active disease. Sequenced material: peripheral blood. The CDR3 nucleotides are TGTGCCAGCAGTTACTCGGAGGTTAGAGATACGCAGTATTTT. Translating it yields CASSYSEVRDTQYF.